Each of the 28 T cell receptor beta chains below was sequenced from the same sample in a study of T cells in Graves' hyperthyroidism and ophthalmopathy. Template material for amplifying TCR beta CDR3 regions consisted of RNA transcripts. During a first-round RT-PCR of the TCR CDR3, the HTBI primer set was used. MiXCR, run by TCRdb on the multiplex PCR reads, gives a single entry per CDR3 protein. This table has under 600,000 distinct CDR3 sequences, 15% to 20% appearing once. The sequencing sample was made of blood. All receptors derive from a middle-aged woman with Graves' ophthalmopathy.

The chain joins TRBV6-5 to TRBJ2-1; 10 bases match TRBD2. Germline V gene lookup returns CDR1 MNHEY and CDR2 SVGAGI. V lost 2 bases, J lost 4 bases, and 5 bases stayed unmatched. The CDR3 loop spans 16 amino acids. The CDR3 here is CASSYGRAGGYNEQFF. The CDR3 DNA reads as TGTGCCAGCAGTTACGGTCGAGCGGGAGGGTACAATGAGCAGTTCTTC.

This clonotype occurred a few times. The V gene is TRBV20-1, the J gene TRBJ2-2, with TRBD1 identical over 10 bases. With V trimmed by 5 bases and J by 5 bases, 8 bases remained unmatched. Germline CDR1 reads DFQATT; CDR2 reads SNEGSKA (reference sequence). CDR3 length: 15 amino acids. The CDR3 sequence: CSAPRQGAGTGELFF. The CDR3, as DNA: TGCAGTGCTCCTAGACAGGGGGCAGGAACCGGGGAGCTGTTTTTT.

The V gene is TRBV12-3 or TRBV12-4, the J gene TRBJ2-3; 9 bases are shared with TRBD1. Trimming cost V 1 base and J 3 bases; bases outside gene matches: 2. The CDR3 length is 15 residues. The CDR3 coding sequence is TGTGCCAGCAGTTTAGTACAGGGGGCAACAGATACGCAGTATTTT. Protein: CASSLVQGATDTQYF.

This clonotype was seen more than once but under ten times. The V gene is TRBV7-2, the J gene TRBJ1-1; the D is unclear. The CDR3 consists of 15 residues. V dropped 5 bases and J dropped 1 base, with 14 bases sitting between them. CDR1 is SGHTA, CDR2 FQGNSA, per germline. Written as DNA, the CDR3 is TGTGCCAGCAGCCAACAACCCCTAGGGAACACTGAAGCTTTCTTT. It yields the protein CASSQQPLGNTEAFF.

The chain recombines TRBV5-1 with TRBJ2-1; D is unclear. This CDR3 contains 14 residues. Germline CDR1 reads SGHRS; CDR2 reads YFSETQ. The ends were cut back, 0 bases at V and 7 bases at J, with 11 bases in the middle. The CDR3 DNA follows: TGCGCCAGCAGCTTGGATGGAATCGGAAATGAGCAGTTCTTC. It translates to CASSLDGIGNEQFF.

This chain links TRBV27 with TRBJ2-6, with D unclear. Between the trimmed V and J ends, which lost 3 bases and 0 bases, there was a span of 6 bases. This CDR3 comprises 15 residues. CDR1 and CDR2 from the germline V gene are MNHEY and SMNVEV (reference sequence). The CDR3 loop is CASSFQSSGANVLTF. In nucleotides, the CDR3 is TGTGCCAGCAGTTTCCAGAGCTCTGGGGCCAACGTCCTGACTTTC. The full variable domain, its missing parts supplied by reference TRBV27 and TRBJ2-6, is EAQVTQNPRYLITVTGKKLTVTCSQNMNHEYMSWYRQDPGLGLRQIYYSMNVEVTDKGDVPEGYKVSRKEKRNFPLILESPSPNQTSLYFCASSFQSSGANVLTFGAGSRLTVL.

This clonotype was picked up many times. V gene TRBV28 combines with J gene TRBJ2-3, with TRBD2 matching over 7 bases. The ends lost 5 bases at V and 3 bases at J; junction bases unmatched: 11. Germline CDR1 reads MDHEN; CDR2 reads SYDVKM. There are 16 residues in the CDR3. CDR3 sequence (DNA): TGTGCCAGCAGTGCCTCCAGCGGGATTGGAACAGATACGCAGTATTTT. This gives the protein CASSASSGIGTDTQYF.

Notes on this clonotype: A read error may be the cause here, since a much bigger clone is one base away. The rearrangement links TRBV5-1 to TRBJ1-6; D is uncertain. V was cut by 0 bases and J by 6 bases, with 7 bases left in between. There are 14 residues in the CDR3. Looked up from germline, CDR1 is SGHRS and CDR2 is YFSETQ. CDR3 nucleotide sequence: TGCGCCAGCAGCTTGGGGTGGCTTAATTCACCCCTCCACTTT. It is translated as CASSLGWLNSPLHF.

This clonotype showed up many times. The CDR3 coding sequence is TGCGCCAGCAGCTTGGATGGCGGGAGGGCAGACGAGCAGTACTTC. Translating it yields CASSLDGGRADEQYF. V usage is TRBV5-1 and J usage is TRBJ2-7, with 9 positions matching TRBD2. After removal of 0 bases from V and 5 bases from J, the junction contained 6 bases not matched to a gene. Per germline, CDR1 SGHRS and CDR2 YFSETQ. The CDR3 loop spans 15 amino acids. The entire variable domain, with the rest obtained from reference TRBV5-1 and TRBJ2-7, is as follows: KAGVTQTPRYLIKTRGQQVTLSCSPISGHRSVSWYQQTPGQGLQFLFEYFSETQRNKGNFPGRFSGRQFSNSRSEMNVSTLELGDSALYLCASSLDGGRADEQYFGPGTRLTVT.

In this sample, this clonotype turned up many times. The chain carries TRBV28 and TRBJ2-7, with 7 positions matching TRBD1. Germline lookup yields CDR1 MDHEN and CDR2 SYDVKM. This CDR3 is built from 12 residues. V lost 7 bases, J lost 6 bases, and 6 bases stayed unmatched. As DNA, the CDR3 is TGTGCCAGCACCATGACAGGGCGCGAGCAGTACTTC. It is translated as CASTMTGREQYF.

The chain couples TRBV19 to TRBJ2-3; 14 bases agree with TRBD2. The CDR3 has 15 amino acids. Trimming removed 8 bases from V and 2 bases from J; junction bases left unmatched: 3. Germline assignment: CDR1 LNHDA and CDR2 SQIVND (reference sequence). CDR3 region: CASGTSGGPTDTQYF. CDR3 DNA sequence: TGTGCCAGTGGGACTAGCGGGGGCCCCACAGATACGCAGTATTTT.

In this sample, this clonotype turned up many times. As DNA, the CDR3 is TGTGCCAGCAGAAACCAAATGAACACTGAAGCTTTCTTT. Encoded protein: CASRNQMNTEAFF. This chain joins TRBV2 and TRBJ1-1, with no clear D. The CDR3 spans 13 residues. Germline V gene sequence: CDR1 SNHLY, CDR2 FYNNEI. Trimming removed 6 bases at V and 0 bases at J, with 8 bases between.

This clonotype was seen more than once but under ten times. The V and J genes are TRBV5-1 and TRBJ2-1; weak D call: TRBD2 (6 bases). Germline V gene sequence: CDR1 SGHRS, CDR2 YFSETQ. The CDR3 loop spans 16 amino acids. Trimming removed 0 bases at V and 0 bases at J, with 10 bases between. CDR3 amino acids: CASSLARGNSYNEQFF. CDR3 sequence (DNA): TGCGCCAGCAGCTTGGCCCGCGGGAACTCCTACAATGAGCAGTTCTTC.

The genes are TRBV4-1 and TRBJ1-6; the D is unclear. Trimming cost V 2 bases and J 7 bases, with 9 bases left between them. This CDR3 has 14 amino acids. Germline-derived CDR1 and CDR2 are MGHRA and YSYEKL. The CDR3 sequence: CASSQPDGNSPLHF. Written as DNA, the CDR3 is TGCGCCAGCAGCCAACCGGACGGAAATTCACCCCTCCACTTT.

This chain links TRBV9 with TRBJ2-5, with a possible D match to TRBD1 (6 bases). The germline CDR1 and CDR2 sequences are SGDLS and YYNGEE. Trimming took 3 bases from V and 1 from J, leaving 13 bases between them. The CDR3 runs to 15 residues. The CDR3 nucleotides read TGTGCCAGCAGCGCCGGAACAGGGATCCAAGAGACCCAGTACTTC. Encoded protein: CASSAGTGIQETQYF.

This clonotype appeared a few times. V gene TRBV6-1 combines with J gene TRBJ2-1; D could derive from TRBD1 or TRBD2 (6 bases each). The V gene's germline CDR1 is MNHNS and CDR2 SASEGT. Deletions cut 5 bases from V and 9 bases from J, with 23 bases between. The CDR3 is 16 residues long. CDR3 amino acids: CASSHSSRGRGSEQFF. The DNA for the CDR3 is TGTGCCAGCAGTCACAGTAGCCGGGGGCGCGGCAGTGAGCAGTTCTTC.

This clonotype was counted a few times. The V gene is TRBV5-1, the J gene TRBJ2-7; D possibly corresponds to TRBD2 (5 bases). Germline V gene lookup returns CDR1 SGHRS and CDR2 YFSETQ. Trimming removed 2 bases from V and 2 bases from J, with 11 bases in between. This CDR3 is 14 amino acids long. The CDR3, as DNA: TGCGCCAGCAGCTTAGAGGGTTACCCCTACGAGCAGTACTTC. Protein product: CASSLEGYPYEQYF. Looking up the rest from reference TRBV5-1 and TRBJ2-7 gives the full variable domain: KAGVTQTPRYLIKTRGQQVTLSCSPISGHRSVSWYQQTPGQGLQFLFEYFSETQRNKGNFPGRFSGRQFSNSRSEMNVSTLELGDSALYLCASSLEGYPYEQYFGPGTRLTVT.

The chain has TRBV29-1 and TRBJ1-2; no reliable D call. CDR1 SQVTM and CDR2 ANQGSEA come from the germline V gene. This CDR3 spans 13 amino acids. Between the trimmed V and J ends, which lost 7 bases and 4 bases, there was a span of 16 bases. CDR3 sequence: CSAANLSPYGYTF. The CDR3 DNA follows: TGCAGCGCCGCCAACTTGTCCCCCTATGGCTACACCTTC.

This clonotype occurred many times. DNA for the CDR3: TGTGCCAGCAGCCCATACGGAGGGCCCGGAGATACGCAGTATTTT. Protein sequence: CASSPYGGPGDTQYF. The chain links TRBV11-3 to TRBJ2-3; a weak D match, TRBD2 (6 bases). The V end lost 5 bases, the J end lost 5 bases, and 17 bases lay between the germline ends. The CDR3 runs 15 residues. Germline loops: CDR1 SGHNT, CDR2 YENEEA. Full variable domain (rest looked up from reference TRBV11-3 and TRBJ2-3): EAGVVQSPRYKIIEKKQPVAFWCNPISGHNTLYWYLQNLGQGPELLIRYENEEAVDDSQLPKDRFSAERLKGVDSTLKIQPAELGDSAVYLCASSPYGGPGDTQYFGPGTRLTVL.

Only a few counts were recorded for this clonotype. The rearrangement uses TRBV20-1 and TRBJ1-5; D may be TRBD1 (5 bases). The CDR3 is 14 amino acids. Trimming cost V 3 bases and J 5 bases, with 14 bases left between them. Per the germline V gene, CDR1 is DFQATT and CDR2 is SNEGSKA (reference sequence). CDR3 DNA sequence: TGCAGTGCTAGTTTAGGGGCACGGGATCAGCCCCAGCATTTT. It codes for CSASLGARDQPQHF.

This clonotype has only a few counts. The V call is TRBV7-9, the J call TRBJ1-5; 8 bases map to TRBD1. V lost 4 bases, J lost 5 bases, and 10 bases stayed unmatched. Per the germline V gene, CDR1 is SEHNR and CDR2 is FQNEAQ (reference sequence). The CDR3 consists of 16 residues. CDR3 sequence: CASSSERTGPHQPQHF. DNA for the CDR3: TGTGCCAGCAGCTCAGAGAGGACAGGGCCCCATCAGCCCCAGCATTTT.

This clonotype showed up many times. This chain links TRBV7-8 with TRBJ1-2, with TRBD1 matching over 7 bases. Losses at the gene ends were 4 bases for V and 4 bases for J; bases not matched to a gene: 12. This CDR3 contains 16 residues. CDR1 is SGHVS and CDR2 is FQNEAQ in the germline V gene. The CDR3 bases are TGTGCCAGCAGCTCGATAGACAGGGCCAATAGCTATGGCTACACCTTC. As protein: CASSSIDRANSYGYTF.

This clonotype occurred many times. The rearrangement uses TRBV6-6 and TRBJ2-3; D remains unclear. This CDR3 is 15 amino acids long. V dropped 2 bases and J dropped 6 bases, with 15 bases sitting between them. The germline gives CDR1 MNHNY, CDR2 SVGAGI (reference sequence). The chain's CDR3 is CASSYNPATADTQYF. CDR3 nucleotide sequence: TGTGCCAGCAGTTACAATCCGGCTACCGCGGATACGCAGTATTTT.

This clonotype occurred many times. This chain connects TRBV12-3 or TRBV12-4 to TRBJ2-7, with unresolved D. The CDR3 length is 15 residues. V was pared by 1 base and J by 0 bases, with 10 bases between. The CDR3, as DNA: TGTGCCAGCAGTTTAGGACAACCGAGCTCCTACGAGCAGTACTTC. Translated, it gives CASSLGQPSSYEQYF.

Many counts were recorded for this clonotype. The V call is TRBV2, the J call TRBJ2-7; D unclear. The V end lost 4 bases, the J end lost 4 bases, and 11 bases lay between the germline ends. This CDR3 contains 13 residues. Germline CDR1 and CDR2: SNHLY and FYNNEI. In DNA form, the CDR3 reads TGTGCCAGCAGTGGCTCCGGGCGGTACGAGCAGTACTTC. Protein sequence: CASSGSGRYEQYF.

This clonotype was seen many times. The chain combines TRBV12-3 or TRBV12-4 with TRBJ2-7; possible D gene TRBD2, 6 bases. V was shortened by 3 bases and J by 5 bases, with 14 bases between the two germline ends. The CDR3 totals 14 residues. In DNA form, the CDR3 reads TGTGCCAGCAGTTTCAATGGCGGGATCAACGAGCAGTACTTC. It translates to CASSFNGGINEQYF.

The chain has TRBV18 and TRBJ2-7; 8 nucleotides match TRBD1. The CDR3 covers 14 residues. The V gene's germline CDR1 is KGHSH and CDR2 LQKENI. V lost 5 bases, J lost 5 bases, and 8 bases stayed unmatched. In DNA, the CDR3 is TGTGCCAGCTCAGCGGACAGGGAGGCTGACGAGCAGTACTTC. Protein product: CASSADREADEQYF.

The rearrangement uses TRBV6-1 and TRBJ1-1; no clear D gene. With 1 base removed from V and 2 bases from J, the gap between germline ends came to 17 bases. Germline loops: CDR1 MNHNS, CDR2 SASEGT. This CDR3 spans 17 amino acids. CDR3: CASSEEPPFGRNTEAFF. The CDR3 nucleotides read TGTGCCAGCAGTGAAGAACCCCCCTTTGGTAGAAACACTGAAGCTTTCTTT.